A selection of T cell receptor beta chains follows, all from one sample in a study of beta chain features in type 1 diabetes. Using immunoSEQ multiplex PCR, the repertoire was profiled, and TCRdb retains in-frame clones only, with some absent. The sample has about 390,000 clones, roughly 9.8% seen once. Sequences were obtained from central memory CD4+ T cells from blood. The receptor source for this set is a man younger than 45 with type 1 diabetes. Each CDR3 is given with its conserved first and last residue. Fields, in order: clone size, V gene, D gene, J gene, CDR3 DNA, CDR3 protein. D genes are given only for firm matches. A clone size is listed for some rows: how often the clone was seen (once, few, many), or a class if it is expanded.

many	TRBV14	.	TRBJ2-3	TGTGCCAGCAGCTACAGCACAGATACGCAGTATTTT	CASSYSTDTQYF
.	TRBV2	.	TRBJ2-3	TGTGCCAGCCAAACCTCTCGTTCAGCTCAAGATACACAGTATTTT	CASQTSRSAQDTQYF
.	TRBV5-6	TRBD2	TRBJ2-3	TGTGCCAGCAGCTTAGTTCCCAGCGGGAGTGGGCCGGATACGCAGTATTTT	CASSLVPSGSGPDTQYF
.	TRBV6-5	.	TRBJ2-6	TGTGCCAGCAGTTACTCCAGGCACTCTGGGGCCAACGTCCTGACTTTC	CASSYSRHSGANVLTF
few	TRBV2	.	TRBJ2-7	TGTGCCAGCAGCGCCGGGACTCTTTCCTACGAGCAGTACTTC	CASSAGTLSYEQYF
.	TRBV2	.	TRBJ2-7	TGTGCCAGCAACCTGGTGAACGAGCAGTACTTC	CASNLVNEQYF
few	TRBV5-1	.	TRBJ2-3	TGCGCCAGCAGCTTGGAATTGGTAGGGGGAGATACGCAGTATTTT	CASSLELVGGDTQYF
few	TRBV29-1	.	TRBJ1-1	TGCAGCGTTGGGGGGACTCAGAGGTCTTACACTGAAGCTTTCTTT	CSVGGTQRSYTEAFF
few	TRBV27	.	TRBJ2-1	TGTGCCAGTGGACTGGTATACAATGAGCAGTTCTTC	CASGLVYNEQFF
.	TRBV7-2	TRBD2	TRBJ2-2	TGTGCCAGCAACTTACTGCGGGAGGCCGGGGAGCTGTTTTTT	CASNLLREAGELFF
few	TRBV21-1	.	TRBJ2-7	TGTGCCAGCAGCAAAGGGCAGCTCCCTACCTACGAGCAGTACTTC	CASSKGQLPTYEQYF
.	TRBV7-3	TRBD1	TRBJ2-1	TGTGCCAGCAGCCGCGACAGGGGGGCCTACAATGAGCAGTTCTTC	CASSRDRGAYNEQFF
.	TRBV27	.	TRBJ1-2	TGTGCCAGCAGGCTCTCGAAAGCTAACTATGGCTACACCTTC	CASRLSKANYGYTF
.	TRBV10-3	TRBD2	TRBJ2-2	TGTGCCATCAGATCCGGGACTAGCGGGAGAGGCACCGGGGAGCTGTTTTTT	CAIRSGTSGRGTGELFF
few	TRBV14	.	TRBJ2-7	TGTGCCAGCAGCCAAGTCGGCTCCTTAATCTACGAGCAGTACTTC	CASSQVGSLIYEQYF
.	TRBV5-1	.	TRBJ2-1	TGCGCCAGCGCGCGCGAAGATAAAGGGTTCCAAGGTGAGCAGTTCTTC	CASAREDKGFQGEQFF
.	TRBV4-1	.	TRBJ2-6	TGCGCCAGCAGCTCACGATCCTCTGGGGCCAACGTCCTGACTTTC	CASSSRSSGANVLTF
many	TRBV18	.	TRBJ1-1	TGTGCCAGCTCACCACGTCTGGTCCCTACCATGAGGACTGAAGCTTTCTTT	CASSPRLVPTMRTEAFF
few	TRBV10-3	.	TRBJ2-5	TGTGCCAGCAGTTCCCGTCGGGGGTACCAAGAGACCCAGTACTTC	CASSSRRGYQETQYF
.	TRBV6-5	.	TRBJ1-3	TGTGCCACCGCTTTCAATGGGGGATTTGGAAACACCATATATTTT	CATAFNGGFGNTIYF
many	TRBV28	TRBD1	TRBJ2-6	TGTGCCAGCAGTACGACAGGGACTGGGGCCAACGTCCTGACTTTC	CASSTTGTGANVLTF
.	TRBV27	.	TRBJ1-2	TGTGCCAGCAGTTTAAAGACAGGAAACTATGGCTACACCTTC	CASSLKTGNYGYTF
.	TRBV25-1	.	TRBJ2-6	TGTGCCAGCAGTAACGGGTCTGGACAAAGTCGGGCCAACGTCCTGACTTTC	CASSNGSGQSRANVLTF
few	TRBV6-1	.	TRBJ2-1	TGTGCCAGCAGTGTGGGTGGCGTTAAAAAAAATGAGCAGTTCTTC	CASSVGGVKKNEQFF
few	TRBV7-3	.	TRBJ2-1	TGTGCCAGCAGCCCGGACGTCTACAATGAGCAGTTCTTC	CASSPDVYNEQFF
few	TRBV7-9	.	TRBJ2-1	TGTGCCAGCAGCTTACAGGGTCTGTACAATGAGCAGTTCTTC	CASSLQGLYNEQFF
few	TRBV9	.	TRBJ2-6	TGTGCCAGCAGCGTAGGGCTGGGCGCCTCTGGGGCCAACGTCCTGACTTTC	CASSVGLGASGANVLTF
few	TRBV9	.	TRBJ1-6	TGTGCCAGCAGCGAGGATGTTGAGTCTGGGGACGGCGATAATTCACCCCTCCACTTT	CASSEDVESGDGDNSPLHF
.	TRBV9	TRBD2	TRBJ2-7	TGTGCCAGCAGCGTAAGCGGGAGGGCGGGTGAGCAGTACTTC	CASSVSGRAGEQYF
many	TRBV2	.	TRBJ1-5	TGTGCCAGCAGCGCCGGGACGGGTGGTCAGGCGCCCCAGCATTTT	CASSAGTGGQAPQHF
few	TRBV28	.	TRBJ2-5	TGTGCCAGCAGCGAGAGAAACCAAGAGACCCAGTACTTC	CASSERNQETQYF
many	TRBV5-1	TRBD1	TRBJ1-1	TGCGCCAGCAGCTTAAGACAGGGGGACGCTTTCTTT	CASSLRQGDAFF
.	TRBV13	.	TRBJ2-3	TGTGCCAGCAGTTACACAGATACGCAGTATTTT	CASSYTDTQYF
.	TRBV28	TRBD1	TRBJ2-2	TGTGCCAGCAAAACTTGGGGACAGGGATTCGGGGAGCTGTTTTTT	CASKTWGQGFGELFF
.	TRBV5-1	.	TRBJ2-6	TGCGCCAGCAGCTTGGTAAGCGGGGCCAACGTCCTGACTTTC	CASSLVSGANVLTF
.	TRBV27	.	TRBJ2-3	TGTGCCAGCAGTACCACCCCAGATACGCAGTATTTT	CASSTTPDTQYF
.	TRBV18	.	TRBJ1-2	TGTGCCAGCTCACCAGTGGAGGGAGACTATGGCTACACCTTC	CASSPVEGDYGYTF
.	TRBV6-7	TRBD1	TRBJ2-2	TGTGCCAGCAGTTACTCGGTCAGGGGGTTAGAGGCCGGGGAGCTGTTTTTT	CASSYSVRGLEAGELFF
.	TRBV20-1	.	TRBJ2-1	TGCAGTGCCAGAGATTACAATGAGCAGTTCTTC	CSARDYNEQFF
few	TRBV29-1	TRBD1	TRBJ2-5	TGCAGCGTTGATAGGTTACGGACAGGGGAAGAGACCCAGTACTTC	CSVDRLRTGEETQYF
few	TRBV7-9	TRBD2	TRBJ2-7	TGTGCCAGCAGCTTAAGGCGGGAGAGGAGTGGCGAGCAGTACTTC	CASSLRRERSGEQYF
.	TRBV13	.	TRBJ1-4	TGTGCCAGCAGCGTAGATTCGCAGGGCGAAAAACTGTTTTTT	CASSVDSQGEKLFF
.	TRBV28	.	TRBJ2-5	TGTGCCAGCAGTTCGAGGAAATTAAGCTTTCAAGAGACCCAGTACTTC	CASSSRKLSFQETQYF
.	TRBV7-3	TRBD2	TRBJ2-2	TGTGCCAGCAGCTTAAGGGGGATGATGGCGGGAGACACCGGGGAGCTGTTTTTT	CASSLRGMMAGDTGELFF
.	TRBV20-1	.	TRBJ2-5	TGCAGTGCAAGGATTCAAGAGACCCAGTACTTC	CSARIQETQYF
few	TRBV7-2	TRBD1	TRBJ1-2	TGTGCCAGCAGCTTAGGATCCGGGACAGGGAACTATGGCTACACCTTC	CASSLGSGTGNYGYTF
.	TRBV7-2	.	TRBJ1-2	TGTGCCAGCAGCTTCACAGGAGAGAACTATGGCTACACCTTC	CASSFTGENYGYTF
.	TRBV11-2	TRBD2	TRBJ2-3	TGTGCCAGCAGCTTAGTACCTAGCGGGAGCGGCACAGATACGCAGTATTTT	CASSLVPSGSGTDTQYF
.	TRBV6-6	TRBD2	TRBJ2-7	TGTGCCAGCAAGGTCACTAGCGGTAGCGACTACTACGAGCAGTACTTC	CASKVTSGSDYYEQYF
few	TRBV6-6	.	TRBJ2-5	TGTGCCAGCAGTTATCAGGGTGGGGAGTATGAGACCCAGTACTTC	CASSYQGGEYETQYF
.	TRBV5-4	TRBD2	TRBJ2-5	TGTGCCAGCAGCCTCGGACTAGGCGAGACCCAGTACTTC	CASSLGLGETQYF
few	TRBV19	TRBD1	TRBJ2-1	TGTGCCAGTAGTACCTCCCAACAGGGGGGCTACAATGAGCAGTTCTTC	CASSTSQQGGYNEQFF
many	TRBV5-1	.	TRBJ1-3	TGCGCCAGCAGACCGGGACGGACCTCTGGAAACACCATATATTTT	CASRPGRTSGNTIYF
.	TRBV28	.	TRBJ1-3	TGTGCCAGCAGTTCAGGACTCCTAGGAAACACCATATATTTT	CASSSGLLGNTIYF
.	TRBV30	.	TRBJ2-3	TGTGCACGAACCTCCCCGGGCGCAGATACGCAGTATTTT	CARTSPGADTQYF
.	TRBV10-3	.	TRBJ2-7	TGTGCCGCCCAAGGTTCAGGGACCTACGAGCAGTACTTC	CAAQGSGTYEQYF
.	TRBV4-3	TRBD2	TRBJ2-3	TGCGCCAGCAGCCAATCCCCCGGCGGGAGATCTAGCACAGATACGCAGTATTTT	CASSQSPGGRSSTDTQYF
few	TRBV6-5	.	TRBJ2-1	TGTGCCAGCAGCCCTGCGCATAATGAGCAGTTCTTC	CASSPAHNEQFF
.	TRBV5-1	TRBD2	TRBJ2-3	TGCGCCAGCAGCAGAACTAGCGAGGGCGGTCCTAGCACAGATACGCAGTATTTT	CASSRTSEGGPSTDTQYF